A single count supports the clone carrying this T cell receptor (beta chain). The sample belongs to a study of cytomegalovirus exposure and HLA in healthy donors. This PCR relied on a set of 60 Vbeta primers and 13 Jbeta primers. The repertoire was sequenced with immunoSEQ multiplex PCR; TCRdb's copy has only in-frame clones and lacks some. There are more than 15,000 clones in the sample; approximately 84% occur only once, and about a fifth lies in the top ten. The sequenced sample consisted of PBMCs. The TCR comes from a human donor in good health.

CDR3 DNA sequence: TGTGCCAGCAGTGACGACAGGGGGTCTGGCTATGGCTACACCTTC. Its protein is CASSDDRGSGYGYTF. This rearrangement joins TRBV2 to TRBJ1-2; the match to TRBD1 covers 9 bases. The length of the CDR3 is 15 residues. J gave up 4 bases and V 3 bases, and 6 bases lay outside the gene matches. CDR1 SNHLY and CDR2 FYNNEI come from the germline V gene.